This passage covers 6 T cell receptor beta chains from one sample sequenced in a study of blood T cell repertoires in COVID-19. TCRdb's copy holds only in-frame clones and misses some; the assay was immunoSEQ multiplex PCR. This table holds fewer than 250,000 clones, approximately 86% found once. The sample consisted of PBMCs or T cells enriched from blood (not recorded which). The receptors here all came from a woman in her 30s with acute COVID-19.

CDR3 in DNA: TGTGCCAGTACTCTCGACAGGTTGAGTCAGCCCCAGCATTTT. Translating gives CASTLDRLSQPQHF. The chain links TRBV19 to TRBJ1-5; TRBD1 might be the D (6 bases). The germline V and J ends were trimmed by 7 bases and 6 bases, with 16 bases remaining between them. This CDR3 has 14 amino acids. Germline assignment: CDR1 LNHDA and CDR2 SQIVND (reference sequence).

This clone was counted a few times. This chain links TRBV19 with TRBJ2-2; no reliable D call. Germline CDR1 and CDR2: LNHDA and SQIVND (reference sequence). V dropped 10 bases and J dropped 5 bases, with 5 bases sitting between them. The CDR3 extends over 10 amino acids. CDR3 region: CATGTGELFF. The CDR3 DNA reads as TGTGCCACCGGTACCGGGGAGCTGTTTTTT.

The CDR3 sequence: CASSSGQGSETQYF. CDR3 DNA sequence: TGTGCCAGCAGTTCGGGACAGGGGAGTGAGACCCAGTACTTC. The chain employs TRBV28 and TRBJ2-5; 10 bases match TRBD1. J lost 5 bases, V lost 4 bases, and 4 bases had no gene match. Germline lookup yields CDR1 MDHEN and CDR2 SYDVKM. The CDR3 runs to 14 residues.

The rearrangement joins TRBV19 to TRBJ1-2, with D perhaps TRBD1 (5 bases). Germline V gene lookup returns CDR1 LNHDA and CDR2 SQIVND (reference sequence). The ends were cut back, 5 bases at V and 2 bases at J, with 9 bases in the middle. The CDR3 extends over 13 amino acids. The CDR3 nucleotides read TGTGCCAGTAGTCCCCGGACAAACTATGGCTACACCTTC. It is translated as CASSPRTNYGYTF.

The chain links TRBV29-1 to TRBJ1-2, with D tentatively TRBD1 (5 bases). Germline values: CDR1 SQVTM, CDR2 ANQGSEA. The CDR3 is 13 amino acids. Trimming cost V 3 bases and J 10 bases, with 18 bases left between them. Written as DNA, the CDR3 is TGCAGCGTTGAGGAGCAGGGTGGTGTGGACTACACCTTC. Protein: CSVEEQGGVDYTF.

This clone was seen a single time. The junction differs from germline at one of its ends, possibly a read error. V is TRBV7-7 and J is TRBJ2-1; 10 nucleotides match TRBD2. Germline CDR1 is SSHAT and CDR2 is FNYEAQ (reference sequence). The CDR3 has 15 amino acids. The DNA of the CDR3 is TGTGCTAGCAGCCCTAGCGGGGGTGCCTACAATGAGCAGTTCTTC. Residues: CASSPSGGAYNEQFF.